The present TCR beta chain was sequenced within a study of blood T cell repertoires in COVID-19. Trimming cost V 8 bases and J 6 bases; bases outside gene matches: 9. Germline V gene lookup returns CDR1 MDHEN and CDR2 SYDVKM. CDR3 size: 14 residues. This table comes from immunoSEQ multiplex PCR, and its TCRdb copy is limited to in-frame clones, with some not included. The table includes just under 85,000 clones, around 90% detected once. The receptor was isolated from a man at least 80 years old with active or convalescent COVID-19. Material: peripheral blood. This sequence joins TRBV28 and TRBJ2-2; 7 bases match TRBD1. DNA for the CDR3: TGTGCCAGCCAGGACAGGAGTCCACCCGGGGAGCTGTTTTTT. Its translation is CASQDRSPPGELFF.